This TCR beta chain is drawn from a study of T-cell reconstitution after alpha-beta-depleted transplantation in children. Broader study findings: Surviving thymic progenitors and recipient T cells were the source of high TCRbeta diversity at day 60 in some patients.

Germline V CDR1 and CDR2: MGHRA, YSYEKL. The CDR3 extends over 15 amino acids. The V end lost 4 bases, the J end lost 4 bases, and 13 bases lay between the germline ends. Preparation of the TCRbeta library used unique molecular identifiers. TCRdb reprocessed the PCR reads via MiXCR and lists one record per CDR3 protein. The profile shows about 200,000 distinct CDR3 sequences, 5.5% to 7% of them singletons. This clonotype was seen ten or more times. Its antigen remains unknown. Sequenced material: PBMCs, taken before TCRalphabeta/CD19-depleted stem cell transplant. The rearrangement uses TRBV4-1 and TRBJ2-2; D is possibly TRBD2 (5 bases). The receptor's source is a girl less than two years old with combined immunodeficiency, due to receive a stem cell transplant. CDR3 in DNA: TGCGCCAGCAGCCCAGGACCTGAGGGCACCGGGGAGCTGTTTTTT. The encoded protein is CASSPGPEGTGELFF.